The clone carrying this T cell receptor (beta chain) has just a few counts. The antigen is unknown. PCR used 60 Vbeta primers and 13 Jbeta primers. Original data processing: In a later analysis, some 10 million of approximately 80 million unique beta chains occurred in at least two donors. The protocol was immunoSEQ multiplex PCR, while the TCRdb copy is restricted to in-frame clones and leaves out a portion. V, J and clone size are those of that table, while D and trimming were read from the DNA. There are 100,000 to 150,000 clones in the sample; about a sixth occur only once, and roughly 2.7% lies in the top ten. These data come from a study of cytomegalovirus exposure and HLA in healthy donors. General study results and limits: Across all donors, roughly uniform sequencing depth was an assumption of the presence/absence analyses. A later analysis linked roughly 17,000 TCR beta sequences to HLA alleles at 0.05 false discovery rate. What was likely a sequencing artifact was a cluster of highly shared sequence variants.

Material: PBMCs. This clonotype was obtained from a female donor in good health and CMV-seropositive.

CDR3 coding DNA: TGCGCCAGCAGTAAACCGGGGGTCAGCCCAGATACGCAGTATTTT. Amino acid sequence: CASSKPGVSPDTQYF. The chain couples TRBV23-1 to TRBJ2-3, with D possibly matching TRBD2 (6 bases). TRBV23-1 is marked as an open reading frame, function uncertain. V lost 5 bases and J lost 4, with 16 bases in between. The CDR3 sequence is 15 residues long.